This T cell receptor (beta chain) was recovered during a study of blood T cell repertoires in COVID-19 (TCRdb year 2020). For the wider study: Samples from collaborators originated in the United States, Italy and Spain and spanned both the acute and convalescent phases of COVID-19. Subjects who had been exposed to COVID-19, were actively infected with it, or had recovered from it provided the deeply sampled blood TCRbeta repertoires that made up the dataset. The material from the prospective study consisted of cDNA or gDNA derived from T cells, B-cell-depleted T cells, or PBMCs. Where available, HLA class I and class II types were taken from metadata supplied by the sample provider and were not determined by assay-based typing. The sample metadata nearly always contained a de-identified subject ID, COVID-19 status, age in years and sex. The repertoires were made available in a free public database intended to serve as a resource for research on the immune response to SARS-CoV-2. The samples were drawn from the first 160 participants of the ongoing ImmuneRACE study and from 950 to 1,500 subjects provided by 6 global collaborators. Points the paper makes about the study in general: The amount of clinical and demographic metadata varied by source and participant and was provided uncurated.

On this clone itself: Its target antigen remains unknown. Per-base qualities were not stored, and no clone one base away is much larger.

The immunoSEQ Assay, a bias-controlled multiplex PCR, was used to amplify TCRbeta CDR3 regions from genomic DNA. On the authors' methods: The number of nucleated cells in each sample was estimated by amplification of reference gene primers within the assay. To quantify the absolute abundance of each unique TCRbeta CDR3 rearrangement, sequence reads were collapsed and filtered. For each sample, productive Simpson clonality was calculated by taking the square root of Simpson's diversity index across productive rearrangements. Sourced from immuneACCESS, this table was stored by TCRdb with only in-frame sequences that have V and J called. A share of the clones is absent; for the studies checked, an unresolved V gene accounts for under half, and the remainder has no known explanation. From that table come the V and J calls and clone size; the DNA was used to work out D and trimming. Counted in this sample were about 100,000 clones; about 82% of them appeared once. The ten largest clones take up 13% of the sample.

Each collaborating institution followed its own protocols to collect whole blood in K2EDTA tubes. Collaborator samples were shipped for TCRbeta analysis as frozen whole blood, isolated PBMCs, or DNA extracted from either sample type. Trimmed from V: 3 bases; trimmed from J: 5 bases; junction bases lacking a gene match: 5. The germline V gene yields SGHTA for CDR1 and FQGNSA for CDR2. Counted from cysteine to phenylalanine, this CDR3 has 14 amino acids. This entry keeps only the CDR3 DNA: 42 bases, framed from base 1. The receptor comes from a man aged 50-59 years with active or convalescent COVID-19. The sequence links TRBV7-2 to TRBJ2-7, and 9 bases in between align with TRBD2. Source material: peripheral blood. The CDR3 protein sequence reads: CASSLVAGDHEQYF. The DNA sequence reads TGTGCCAGCAGCTTGGTAGCGGGAGATCACGAGCAGTACTTC.